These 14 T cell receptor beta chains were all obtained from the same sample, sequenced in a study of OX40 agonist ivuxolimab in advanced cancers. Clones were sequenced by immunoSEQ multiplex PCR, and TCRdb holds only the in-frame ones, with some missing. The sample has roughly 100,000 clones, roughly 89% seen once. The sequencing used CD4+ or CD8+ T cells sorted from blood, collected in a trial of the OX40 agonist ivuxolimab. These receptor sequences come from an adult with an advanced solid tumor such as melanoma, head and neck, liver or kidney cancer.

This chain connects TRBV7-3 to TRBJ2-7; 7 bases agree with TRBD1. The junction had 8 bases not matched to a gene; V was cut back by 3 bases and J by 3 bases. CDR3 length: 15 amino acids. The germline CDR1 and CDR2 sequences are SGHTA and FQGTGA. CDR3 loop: CASSLDRTRGYEQYF. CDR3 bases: TGTGCCAGCAGCTTGGACAGGACCAGGGGCTACGAGCAGTACTTC.

The CDR3 region has the DNA TGTGCCAGCAGCAACCGGCGCGGGGCTCTCAATGAGCAGTTCTTC. Protein: CASSNRRGALNEQFF. This chain uses TRBV7-9 with TRBJ2-1; possibly TRBD2 for D (6 bases). CDR1 and CDR2 (germline): SEHNR, FQNEAQ (reference sequence). V lost 5 bases and J 6 bases, leaving 17 bases between the germline ends. The length of the CDR3 is 15 residues.

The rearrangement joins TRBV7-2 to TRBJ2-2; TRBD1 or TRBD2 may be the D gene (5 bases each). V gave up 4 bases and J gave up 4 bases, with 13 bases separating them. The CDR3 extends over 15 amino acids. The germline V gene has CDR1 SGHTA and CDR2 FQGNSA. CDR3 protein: CASSSGRATTGELFF. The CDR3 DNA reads TGTGCCAGCAGCTCGGGACGGGCCACCACCGGGGAGCTGTTTTTT.

CDR3 residues: CASSYPAQYF. The CDR3 bases are TGTGCCAGCAGTTACCCCGCGCAGTATTTT. This rearrangement joins TRBV6-5 to TRBJ2-3; no clear D gene. The CDR3 sequence is 10 residues long. The germline V and J ends were trimmed by 2 bases and 10 bases, with 4 bases remaining between them. The germline V gene encodes CDR1 MNHEY and CDR2 SVGAGI.

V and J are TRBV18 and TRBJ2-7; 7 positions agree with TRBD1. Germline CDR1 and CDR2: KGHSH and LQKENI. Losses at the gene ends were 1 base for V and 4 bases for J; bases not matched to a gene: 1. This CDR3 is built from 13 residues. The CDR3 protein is CASSPQGAYEQYF. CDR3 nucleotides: TGTGCCAGCTCACCACAGGGGGCTTACGAGCAGTACTTC.

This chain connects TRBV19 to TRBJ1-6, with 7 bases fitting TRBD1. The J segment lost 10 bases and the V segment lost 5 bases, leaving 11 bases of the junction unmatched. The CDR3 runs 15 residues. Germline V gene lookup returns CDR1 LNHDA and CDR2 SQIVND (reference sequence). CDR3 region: CASSPMKTGSSPLHF. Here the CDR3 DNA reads TGTGCCAGTAGTCCTATGAAGACAGGGTCCTCACCCCTCCACTTT.

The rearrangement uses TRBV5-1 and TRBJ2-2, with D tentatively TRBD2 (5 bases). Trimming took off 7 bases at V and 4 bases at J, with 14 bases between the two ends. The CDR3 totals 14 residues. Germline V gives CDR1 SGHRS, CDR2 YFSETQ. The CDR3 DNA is TGCGCCAGCTCCCCATGGGCGGGCACCGGGGAGCTGTTTTTT. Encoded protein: CASSPWAGTGELFF.

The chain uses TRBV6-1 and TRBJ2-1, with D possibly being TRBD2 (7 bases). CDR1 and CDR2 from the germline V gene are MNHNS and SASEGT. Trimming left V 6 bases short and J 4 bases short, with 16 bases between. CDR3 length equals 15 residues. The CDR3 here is CASRATEGGYNEQFF. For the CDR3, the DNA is TGTGCCAGCAGAGCCACGGAGGGGGGGTACAATGAGCAGTTCTTC.

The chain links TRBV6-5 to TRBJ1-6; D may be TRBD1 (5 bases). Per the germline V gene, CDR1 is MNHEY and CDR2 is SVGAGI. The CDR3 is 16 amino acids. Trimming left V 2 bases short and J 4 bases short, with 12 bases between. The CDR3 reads CASSYGADAYNSPLHF. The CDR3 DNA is TGTGCCAGCAGTTACGGGGCCGATGCTTATAATTCACCCCTCCACTTT.

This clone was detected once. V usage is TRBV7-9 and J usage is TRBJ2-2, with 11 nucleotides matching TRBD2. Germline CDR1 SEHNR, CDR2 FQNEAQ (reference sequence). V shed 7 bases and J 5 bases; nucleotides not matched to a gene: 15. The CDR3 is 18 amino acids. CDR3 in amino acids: CASTYTPTSGGLTGELFF. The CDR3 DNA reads TGTGCCAGCACCTACACACCAACTAGCGGGGGATTAACCGGGGAGCTGTTTTTT.

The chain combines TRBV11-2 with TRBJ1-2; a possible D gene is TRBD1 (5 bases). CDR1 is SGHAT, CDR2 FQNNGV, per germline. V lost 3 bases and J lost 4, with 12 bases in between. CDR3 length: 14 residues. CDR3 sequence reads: CASSFGGGGYGYTF. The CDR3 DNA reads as TGTGCCAGCAGCTTCGGTGGGGGTGGCTATGGCTACACCTTC.

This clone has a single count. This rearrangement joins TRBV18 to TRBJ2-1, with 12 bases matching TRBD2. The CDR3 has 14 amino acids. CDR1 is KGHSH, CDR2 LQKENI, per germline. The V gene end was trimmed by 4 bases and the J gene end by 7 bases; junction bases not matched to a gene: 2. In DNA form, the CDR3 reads TGTGCCAGCTCACAACTAGCGGGGGGAAATGAGCAGTTCTTC. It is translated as CASSQLAGGNEQFF.

The CDR3 nucleotides are TGTGCCAGCAGCTCGCGGGGAGGATATTCACCCCTCCACTTT. Encoded protein: CASSSRGGYSPLHF. The J gene is TRBJ1-6, the V gene TRBV5-6; D unclear. This CDR3 spans 14 amino acids. With 3 bases removed from V and 8 bases from J, the gap between germline ends came to 12 bases. Germline V gene data show CDR1 as SGHDT and CDR2 as YYEEEE.

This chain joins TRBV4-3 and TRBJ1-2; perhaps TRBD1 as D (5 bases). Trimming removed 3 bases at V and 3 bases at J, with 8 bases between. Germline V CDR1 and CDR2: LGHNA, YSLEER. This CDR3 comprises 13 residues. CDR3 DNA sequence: TGCGCCAGCAGCCAGGGAGGGGACTATGGCTACACCTTC. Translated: CASSQGGDYGYTF.